This T cell receptor (beta chain) was captured by sequencing in a study of radiotherapy plus CTLA-4 blockade in lung cancer. The wider study: Patients showed objective responses in 18% of cases and disease control in less than 35%.

As regards this clone: Its antigen is as yet unknown.

The V gene's germline CDR1 is SGHRS and CDR2 YFSETQ. The CDR3 is made up of 15 amino acids. Trimming took off 5 bases at V and 4 bases at J, with 15 bases between the two ends. The method was immunoSEQ multiplex PCR; TCRdb's version includes in-frame clones alone and lacks a portion of them. This table holds about 97,000 clones, roughly 79% found once. Findings and limits, study-wide: Radiotherapy with ipilimumab was followed by blood expansion of tumor-derived clones.

The receptor's source is a human donor with non-small cell lung cancer who had a partial response to radiotherapy plus ipilimumab. Some clones in this sample may be carry-over from other donors' samples. Sequenced here: peripheral blood, sampled from a patient treated with radiotherapy plus ipilimumab. V usage is TRBV5-1 and J usage is TRBJ1-4; a possible D gene is TRBD1 (5 bases). The CDR3 DNA reads as TGCGCCAGCAGTCCCGCCTCAGGGAATAATGAAAAACTGTTTTTT. Amino acids: CASSPASGNNEKLFF.